These T cell receptor beta chains were read from a single sample in a study of blood T cell repertoires in COVID-19. Produced via immunoSEQ multiplex PCR; TCRdb's table is partial and in-frame only. The table includes hundreds of thousands of clones, over 75% detected once. Sequencing was done on a sample of PBMCs or T cells enriched from blood (not recorded which). These receptors were taken from a woman aged 40-49 years who had recovered from COVID-19. Each CDR3 is given with its conserved first and last residue. The D gene is left open where the match is weak. Where a row states a size, it is once, few, many or the class of an expanded clone; other rows omit it.

size,D,V,J,CDR3,DNA
NA,NA,TRBV29-1,TRBJ1-2,CSASLESGYGYTF,TGCAGCGCCTCATTGGAGTCGGGCTATGGCTACACCTTC
NA,TRBD1,TRBV4-1,TRBJ2-1,CASSQAIDRGRNNEQFF,TGCGCCAGCAGCCAAGCCATTGACAGGGGGCGGAACAATGAGCAGTTCTTC
NA,TRBD1,TRBV4-3,TRBJ2-1,CASSQWGDPGGATYNEQFF,TGCGCCAGCAGCCAGTGGGGTGACCCAGGGGGCGCAACCTACAATGAGCAGTTCTTC
NA,NA,TRBV9,TRBJ2-3,CASSVEDADTQYF,TGTGCCAGCAGCGTGGAGGACGCAGATACGCAGTATTTT
NA,TRBD1,TRBV15,TRBJ1-2,CATSRDSTGGGYTF,TGTGCCACCAGCAGAGATAGTACAGGGGGCGGCTACACCTTC
once,NA,TRBV13,TRBJ1-1,CASSRPGTTEAFF,TGTGCCAGCAGCCGGCCCGGGACAACTGAAGCTTTCTTT
NA,NA,TRBV10-1,TRBJ2-7,CASKGLPRHEQYF,TGCGCCAGCAAGGGACTGCCTAGACACGAGCAGTACTTC
NA,TRBD2,TRBV2,TRBJ2-1,CASSVLAGVNEQFF,TGTGCCAGCAGTGTGTTAGCGGGAGTCAATGAGCAGTTCTTC
NA,TRBD1,TRBV5-1,TRBJ1-4,CASSLPETGFEKLFF,TGCGCCAGCAGCTTACCCGAGACAGGGTTCGAAAAACTGTTTTTT
NA,TRBD1,TRBV11-2,TRBJ1-4,CASSRGQGKLFF,TGTGCCAGCAGCCGAGGACAGGGAAAACTGTTTTTT
NA,TRBD2,TRBV27,TRBJ2-1,CASRSAGGPYNEQFF,TGTGCCAGTAGATCAGCGGGAGGCCCCTACAATGAGCAGTTCTTC
NA,TRBD2,TRBV9,TRBJ2-5,CASSPRLAGQETQYF,TGTGCCAGCAGCCCCCGACTAGCGGGCCAAGAGACCCAGTACTTC
NA,TRBD2,TRBV20-1,TRBJ2-7,CSASWLAGGLSYEQYF,TGCAGTGCTAGTTGGCTAGCGGGGGGTCTCTCCTACGAGCAGTACTTC
NA,NA,TRBV4-1,TRBJ1-4,CASTPSPTNEKLFF,TGCGCCAGCACTCCTTCTCCAACTAATGAAAAACTGTTTTTT
once,NA,TRBV28,TRBJ2-5,CASSLYPGEETQYF,TGTGCCAGCAGTCTATATCCAGGGGAAGAGACCCAGTACTTC
NA,NA,TRBV5-1,TRBJ2-7,CASSGTMETYEQYF,TGCGCCAGCAGCGGGACAATGGAAACTTACGAGCAGTACTTC
NA,NA,TRBV7-2,TRBJ1-1,CASSPDRFNTEAFF,TGTGCCAGCAGCCCCGACAGATTCAACACTGAAGCTTTCTTT
NA,TRBD2,TRBV18,TRBJ2-5,CASSPRVLAGEETQYF,TGTGCCAGCTCACCACGGGTACTAGCGGGAGAAGAGACCCAGTACTTC
NA,NA,TRBV9,TRBJ2-3,CASSVGGTDTQYF,TGTGCCAGCAGCGTAGGCGGAACAGATACGCAGTATTTT
NA,TRBD1,TRBV3-1/TRBV3-2,TRBJ1-5,CASSQPGAGTANQPQHF,TGTGCCAGCAGCCAACCCGGCGCGGGGACAGCTAATCAGCCCCAGCATTTT
NA,NA,TRBV24-1,TRBJ2-2,CATSDLPGNTGELFF,TGTGCCACCAGTGATTTACCGGGAAACACCGGGGAGCTGTTTTTT
NA,TRBD1,TRBV29-1,TRBJ1-1,CSGSEQGYASHTEAFF,TGCAGCGGCTCCGAACAGGGGTATGCGTCTCACACTGAAGCTTTCTTT
NA,TRBD1,TRBV5-4,TRBJ1-6,CASSVETGTLNSPLHF,TGTGCCAGCAGCGTGGAGACAGGGACGCTCAATTCACCCCTCCACTTT
few,NA,TRBV27,TRBJ1-6,CASSLRTVNSPLHF,TGTGCCAGCAGTTTAAGGACAGTTAATTCACCCCTCCACTTT
NA,TRBD2,TRBV5-1,TRBJ2-7,CASSWTSPDEQYF,TGCGCCAGCAGCTGGACTAGCCCTGACGAGCAGTACTTC
once,NA,TRBV10-1,TRBJ2-7,CASSESIRRSYEQYF,TGCGCCAGCAGTGAGTCGATTAGGCGGTCCTACGAGCAGTACTTC
NA,NA,TRBV7-9,TRBJ1-6,CAHSDSSMALHF,TGTGCCCACTCGGACTCCTCAATGGCCCTCCACTTT
NA,TRBD1,TRBV18,TRBJ2-2,CASSLLTGGNTGELFF,TGTGCCAGCTCACTTTTGACAGGGGGCAACACCGGGGAGCTGTTTTTT
few,TRBD2,TRBV27,TRBJ2-7,CASLPAGERAGNSYEQYF,TGTGCCAGCCTCCCGGCGGGGGAGCGAGCGGGGAACTCCTACGAGCAGTACTTC
NA,NA,TRBV9,TRBJ2-1,CASSVEGLPGYNEQFF,TGTGCCAGCAGCGTAGAGGGCCTTCCGGGATACAATGAGCAGTTCTTC
NA,NA,TRBV4-3,TRBJ2-4,CASSSRQRYNLLAKNIQYF,TGCGCCAGCAGCTCGCGGCAGCGGTACAACCTCCTAGCCAAAAACATTCAGTACTTC
few,NA,TRBV5-1,TRBJ1-2,CASSLRGREYGYTF,TGCGCCAGCAGCTTGCGGGGGAGAGAATATGGCTACACCTTC
NA,NA,TRBV28,TRBJ1-2,CASSLSSGENGYTF,TGTGCCAGCAGTTTAAGTTCAGGGGAAAATGGCTACACCTTC
NA,NA,TRBV18,TRBJ1-6,CASSNERSSYNSPLHF,TGTGCCAGCTCCAACGAGAGGAGCTCCTATAATTCACCCCTCCACTTT
NA,NA,TRBV7-2,TRBJ2-3,CASSTPPHQTGYTDTQYF,TGTGCCAGCAGCACACCTCCACATCAGACAGGATACACAGATACGCAGTATTTT
NA,NA,TRBV18,TRBJ1-1,CASSPLRDTEAFF,TGTGCCAGCTCACCGTTACGGGACACTGAAGCTTTCTTT
NA,NA,TRBV7-2,TRBJ2-7,CASSLVRGYEQYF,TGTGCCAGCAGCTTAGTAAGGGGGTACGAGCAGTACTTC
NA,NA,TRBV3-1/TRBV3-2,TRBJ2-4,CASSQVVGELKNIQYF,TGTGCCAGCAGCCAAGTCGTCGGGGAACTAAAAAACATTCAGTACTTC
once,NA,TRBV11-3,TRBJ2-4,CASIHQGAKNIQYF,TGTGCCAGCATCCACCAGGGGGCCAAAAACATTCAGTACTTC
NA,NA,TRBV6-1,TRBJ1-3,CASSDQVAATGNTIYF,TGTGCCAGCAGTGACCAGGTGGCAGCAACTGGAAACACCATATATTTT
NA,TRBD1,TRBV7-2,TRBJ1-4,CASSSHRGRNEKLFF,TGTGCCAGCAGCTCCCACAGGGGGCGGAATGAAAAACTGTTTTTT
NA,NA,TRBV30,TRBJ2-7,CAWRVGGFNEQYF,TGTGCCTGGAGGGTCGGAGGGTTCAACGAGCAGTACTTC
NA,NA,TRBV28,TRBJ2-1,CASSLSLARATYNEQFF,TGTGCCAGCAGTTTATCCTTGGCCAGGGCAACCTACAATGAGCAGTTCTTC
once,TRBD2,TRBV29-1,TRBJ2-1,CSVSGDAGGRYNEQFF,TGCAGCGTGTCAGGGGACGCGGGAGGGCGGTACAATGAGCAGTTCTTC
NA,TRBD1,TRBV19,TRBJ1-2,CASSIRPRTGTNYGYTF,TGTGCCAGTAGTATTAGACCCAGGACAGGGACTAACTATGGCTACACCTTC
NA,TRBD2,TRBV5-1,TRBJ2-5,CASSSGRETETQYF,TGCGCCAGCAGCTCTGGGCGGGAGACAGAGACCCAGTACTTC
NA,TRBD1,TRBV3-1/TRBV3-2,TRBJ2-1,CASSPRTGGFSYNEQFF,TGTGCCAGCAGCCCGCGGACAGGGGGTTTCTCCTACAATGAGCAGTTCTTC
NA,NA,TRBV7-2,TRBJ2-7,CASSVAGTYEQYF,TGTGCCAGCAGCGTGGCGGGGACCTACGAGCAGTACTTC
NA,NA,TRBV6-5,TRBJ2-3,CARLTQGADTQYF,TGTGCCAGGCTTACCCAGGGTGCAGATACGCAGTATTTT
few,NA,TRBV3-1/TRBV3-2,TRBJ2-2,CASSQRGVTGELFF,TGTGCCAGCAGCCAACGGGGAGTCACCGGGGAGCTGTTTTTT
few,TRBD1,TRBV10-1,TRBJ2-7,CASSPGGSYEQYF,TGCGCCAGCAGTCCAGGGGGTTCGTACGAGCAGTACTTC
once,NA,TRBV3-1/TRBV3-2,TRBJ2-2,CASSQDAGFANTGELFF,TGTGCCAGCAGCCAAGATGCAGGGTTCGCGAACACCGGGGAGCTGTTTTTT
NA,TRBD1,TRBV27,TRBJ1-5,CASSGTGGYSNQPQHF,TGTGCCAGCAGTGGGACAGGGGGATATAGCAATCAGCCCCAGCATTTT